This entry lists 8 T cell receptor beta chains sequenced from one sample in a study of CD8 T cells in Susac syndrome. The authors reverse transcribed roughly 0.5 to 1 ug RNA with random hexamers. TCRdb re-derived calls from the immunoSEQ multiplex PCR reads in MiXCR, one entry per CDR3 protein. Among about 300,000 distinct CDR3 sequences, 89% were seen once, and the ten largest hold approximately 0.18%. The sequencing sample was made of CD8+ T cells from PBMCs. The receptors derive from a human donor with multiple sclerosis.

The chain has TRBV7-9 and TRBJ2-3, with TRBD1 matching 11 bases. CDR3 size: 14 residues. CDR1 is SEHNR and CDR2 is FQNEAQ in the germline V gene (reference sequence). Trimming removed 4 bases from V and 8 bases from J; junction bases left unmatched: 5. CDR3 sequence (DNA): TGTGCCAGCAGCTCCGGACAGGGGGCTATTACGCAGTATTTT. This encodes CASSSGQGAITQYF.

This chain connects TRBV11-2 to TRBJ2-7; D possibly corresponds to TRBD2 (7 bases). This CDR3 comprises 15 residues. Germline V gene sequence: CDR1 SGHAT, CDR2 FQNNGV. With 1 base removed from V and 2 bases from J, the gap between germline ends came to 12 bases. The DNA for the CDR3 is TGTGCCAGCAGCTTAGCTAGGGGGGGAGCCTACGAGCAGTACTTC. It is translated as CASSLARGGAYEQYF.

The chain joins TRBV6-5 to TRBJ2-5; 8 bases are shared with TRBD1. V lost 4 bases, J lost 3 bases, and 4 bases stayed unmatched. The CDR3 sequence is 14 residues long. Germline loops: CDR1 MNHEY, CDR2 SVGAGI. DNA for the CDR3: TGTGCCAGCAGTTGGGGGACAGGAGAAGAGACCCAGTACTTC. As protein: CASSWGTGEETQYF.

The V call is TRBV7-9, the J call TRBJ2-1, with D perhaps given as TRBD1 or TRBD2 (5 bases each). This CDR3 comprises 15 residues. The germline V gene encodes CDR1 SEHNR and CDR2 FQNEAQ (reference sequence). Trimming shortened V by 4 bases and J by 9 bases, and 19 bases separated the two germline ends. The CDR3 DNA reads TGTGCCAGCAGCTGGGCTAGAGGGCCTAGGGGTGAGCAGTTCTTC. Translation gives CASSWARGPRGEQFF.

This sequence joins TRBV28 and TRBJ2-5, with D possibly TRBD1 on 8 matching bases. CDR3 length: 15 amino acids. The V end was cut by 3 bases, the J end by 5 bases, with 16 bases between. Germline V lookup: CDR1 MDHEN, CDR2 SYDVKM. The DNA of the CDR3 is TGTGCCAGCAGTTTTCGGACAGGGAGGGGGGAGACCCAGTACTTC. This codes for CASSFRTGRGETQYF.

This rearrangement joins TRBV28 to TRBJ2-7, with TRBD1 matching over 9 bases. With V trimmed by 5 bases and J by 3 bases, 8 bases remained unmatched. Germline CDR1 and CDR2: MDHEN and SYDVKM. The CDR3 covers 15 residues. DNA for the CDR3: TGTGCCAGCAGTACCCCGGGACAGGGAGGCTACGAGCAGTACTTC. Translation gives CASSTPGQGGYEQYF.

The rearrangement links TRBV7-8 to TRBJ2-1, with D unclear. This CDR3 has 12 residues. Germline CDR1 is SGHVS and CDR2 is FQNEAQ. V was cut by 8 bases and J by 5 bases, with 10 bases left in between. The CDR3 coding sequence is TGTGCCAGCGGATCCTTCAACAATGAGCAGTTCTTC. Protein sequence: CASGSFNNEQFF. Full variable domain (rest looked up from reference TRBV7-8 and TRBJ2-1): GAGVSQSPRYKVAKRGQDVALRCDPISGHVSLFWYQQALGQGPEFLTYFQNEAQLDKSGLPSDRFFAERPEGSVSTLKIQRTQQEDSAVYLCASGSFNNEQFFGPGTRLTVL.

This clonotype was detected only once. The rearrangement links TRBV27 to TRBJ2-3; 10 bases map to TRBD1. V lost 8 bases, J lost 3 bases, and 8 bases stayed unmatched. Germline values: CDR1 MNHEY, CDR2 SMNVEV (reference sequence). CDR3 length: 15 amino acids. CDR3 DNA sequence: TGTGCCAGCGGCTCGGGACAGGGGTTGACAGATACGCAGTATTTT. This sequence encodes CASGSGQGLTDTQYF.